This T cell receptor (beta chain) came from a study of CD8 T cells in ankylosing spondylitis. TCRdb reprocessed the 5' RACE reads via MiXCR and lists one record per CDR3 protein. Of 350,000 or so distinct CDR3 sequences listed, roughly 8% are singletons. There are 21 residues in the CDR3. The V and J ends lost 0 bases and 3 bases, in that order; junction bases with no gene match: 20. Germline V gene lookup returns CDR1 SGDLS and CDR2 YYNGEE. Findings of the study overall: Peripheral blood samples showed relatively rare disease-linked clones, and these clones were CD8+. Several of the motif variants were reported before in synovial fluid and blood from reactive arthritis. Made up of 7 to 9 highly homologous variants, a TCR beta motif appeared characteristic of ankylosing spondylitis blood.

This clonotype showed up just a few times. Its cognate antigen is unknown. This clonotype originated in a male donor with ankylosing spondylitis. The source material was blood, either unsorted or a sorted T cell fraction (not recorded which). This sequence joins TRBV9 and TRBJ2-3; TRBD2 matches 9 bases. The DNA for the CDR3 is TGTGCCAGCAGCGTAGGAGTGAGAGTTCTGGGTCTAGCGGGACTAACAGATACGCAGTATTTT. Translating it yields CASSVGVRVLGLAGLTDTQYF.